Listed below are T cell receptor beta chains from one sample, sequenced in a study of cytomegalovirus exposure and HLA in healthy donors. Clones were sequenced by immunoSEQ multiplex PCR, and TCRdb holds only the in-frame ones, with some missing. Here the sample spans approximately 160,000 clones, 77% being singletons. Sample: PBMCs. The receptors stem from a woman aged 40 to 55 in good health and CMV-seropositive. Both conserved end residues are part of each CDR3. D genes are given only for firm matches. Some rows have no size entry. The others give once, few or many, or a class for an expanded clone.

d_call: TRBD1
v_call: TRBV5-5
j_call: TRBJ2-1
clone_size: NA
cdr3_aa: CASSLLPGQGYNEQFF
cdr3_nt: TGTGCCAGCAGCTTACTACCGGGACAGGGCTACAATGAGCAGTTCTTC

d_call: NA
v_call: TRBV9
j_call: TRBJ1-2
clone_size: NA
cdr3_aa: CASSVMSGANYGYTF
cdr3_nt: TGTGCCAGCAGCGTAATGTCAGGGGCGAACTATGGCTACACCTTC

d_call: TRBD2
v_call: TRBV27
j_call: TRBJ2-2
clone_size: NA
cdr3_aa: CASSLFTSGRFEELFF
cdr3_nt: TGTGCCAGCAGTTTATTTACTAGCGGGAGGTTCGAGGAGCTGTTTTTT

d_call: TRBD2
v_call: TRBV27
j_call: TRBJ2-5
clone_size: NA
cdr3_aa: CASSPLAGFQETQYF
cdr3_nt: TGTGCCAGCAGTCCACTAGCGGGGTTCCAAGAGACCCAGTACTTC

d_call: TRBD1
v_call: TRBV5-8
j_call: TRBJ2-5
clone_size: NA
cdr3_aa: CASSFWTGGGETQYF
cdr3_nt: TGTGCCAGCAGCTTCTGGACAGGGGGTGGAGAGACCCAGTACTTC

d_call: NA
v_call: TRBV5-1
j_call: TRBJ1-4
clone_size: NA
cdr3_aa: CASSGAGDWSTNEKLFF
cdr3_nt: TGCGCCAGCAGCGGGGCGGGGGATTGGTCGACTAATGAAAAACTGTTTTTT

d_call: NA
v_call: TRBV4-1
j_call: TRBJ2-1
clone_size: once
cdr3_aa: CASSLPGAGSYNEQFF
cdr3_nt: TGCGCCAGCAGCCTCCCCGGGGCGGGGTCCTACAATGAGCAGTTCTTC

d_call: NA
v_call: TRBV7-2
j_call: TRBJ2-1
clone_size: NA
cdr3_aa: CASSPLAYNEQFF
cdr3_nt: TGTGCCAGCAGCCCCCTCGCCTACAATGAGCAGTTCTTC

d_call: TRBD2
v_call: TRBV6-5
j_call: TRBJ2-5
clone_size: few
cdr3_aa: CASRGLGETQYF
cdr3_nt: TGTGCCAGCAGGGGACTAGGAGAGACCCAGTACTTC

d_call: NA
v_call: TRBV5-1
j_call: TRBJ2-7
clone_size: NA
cdr3_aa: CASSFFESSYEQYF
cdr3_nt: TGCGCCAGCAGCTTTTTCGAGAGCTCCTACGAGCAGTACTTC

d_call: TRBD2
v_call: TRBV7-2
j_call: TRBJ2-1
clone_size: NA
cdr3_aa: CASSLVGTSGSSGEQFF
cdr3_nt: TGTGCCAGCAGCTTAGTCGGCACTAGCGGGAGTTCGGGTGAGCAGTTCTTC

d_call: TRBD1
v_call: TRBV29-1
j_call: TRBJ2-7
clone_size: few
cdr3_aa: CSVAPGTDPYEQYF
cdr3_nt: TGCAGCGTTGCCCCCGGGACAGATCCCTACGAGCAGTACTTC

d_call: NA
v_call: TRBV5-4
j_call: TRBJ2-7
clone_size: once
cdr3_aa: CASSLAGQSYEQYF
cdr3_nt: TGTGCCAGCAGCTTGGCAGGGCAATCCTACGAGCAGTACTTC

d_call: TRBD2
v_call: TRBV6-5
j_call: TRBJ2-1
clone_size: once
cdr3_aa: CASRLLAGDNEQFF
cdr3_nt: TGTGCCAGCAGACTACTAGCGGGAGACAATGAGCAGTTCTTC

d_call: NA
v_call: TRBV6-5
j_call: TRBJ2-7
clone_size: NA
cdr3_aa: CASSLSGGLSYEQYF
cdr3_nt: TGTGCCAGCAGCCTCTCGGGGGGCCTCTCCTACGAGCAGTACTTC

d_call: TRBD1
v_call: TRBV6-5
j_call: TRBJ1-2
clone_size: NA
cdr3_aa: CASSRQGTNYGYTF
cdr3_nt: TGTGCCAGCAGTAGACAGGGTACTAACTATGGCTACACCTTC

d_call: NA
v_call: TRBV5-5
j_call: TRBJ1-4
clone_size: NA
cdr3_aa: CASSLSFGNEKLFF
cdr3_nt: TGTGCCAGCAGCTTGAGCTTCGGGAACGAAAAACTGTTTTTT

d_call: NA
v_call: TRBV30
j_call: TRBJ2-7
clone_size: NA
cdr3_aa: CAWSVSQGPYEQYF
cdr3_nt: TGTGCCTGGAGTGTAAGCCAGGGCCCCTACGAGCAGTACTTC

d_call: NA
v_call: TRBV7-8
j_call: TRBJ2-4
clone_size: NA
cdr3_aa: CASSLASGSGGNIQYF
cdr3_nt: TGTGCCAGCAGCTTAGCCTCAGGCTCAGGAGGAAACATTCAGTACTTC

d_call: TRBD1
v_call: TRBV7-2
j_call: TRBJ2-5
clone_size: NA
cdr3_aa: CASSFSGTGGETQYF
cdr3_nt: TGTGCCAGCAGCTTCTCCGGGACAGGGGGGGAGACCCAGTACTTC

d_call: NA
v_call: TRBV18
j_call: TRBJ1-1
clone_size: once
cdr3_aa: CASKNTPGVNTEAFF
cdr3_nt: TGTGCCAGCAAAAATACCCCAGGGGTGAACACTGAAGCTTTCTTT

d_call: NA
v_call: TRBV15
j_call: TRBJ1-3
clone_size: NA
cdr3_aa: CATSRGTGTGNTIYF
cdr3_nt: TGTGCCACCAGCAGAGGCACAGGGACTGGAAACACCATATATTTT

d_call: NA
v_call: TRBV7-9
j_call: TRBJ2-7
clone_size: NA
cdr3_aa: CASSSPRGMVYEQYF
cdr3_nt: TGTGCCAGCAGCTCCCCTCGGGGGATGGTCTACGAGCAGTACTTC

d_call: TRBD1
v_call: TRBV19
j_call: TRBJ1-2
clone_size: NA
cdr3_aa: CASSIAGQGIGYGYTF
cdr3_nt: TGTGCCAGTAGTATAGCTGGACAGGGAATCGGCTATGGCTACACCTTC

d_call: NA
v_call: TRBV21-1
j_call: TRBJ1-1
clone_size: NA
cdr3_aa: CASSKLRAFF
cdr3_nt: TGTGCCAGCAGCAAACTGAGGGCTTTCTTT

d_call: NA
v_call: TRBV10-2
j_call: TRBJ1-1
clone_size: few
cdr3_aa: CASSDRGGVEAFF
cdr3_nt: TGCGCCAGCAGTGATCGGGGGGGTGTTGAAGCTTTCTTT

d_call: NA
v_call: TRBV9
j_call: TRBJ2-2
clone_size: NA
cdr3_aa: CASSDSNTGELFF
cdr3_nt: TGTGCCAGCAGCGATAGTAACACCGGGGAGCTGTTTTTT

d_call: NA
v_call: TRBV11-2
j_call: TRBJ1-3
clone_size: NA
cdr3_aa: CASSLQGTVNTIYF
cdr3_nt: TGTGCCAGCAGCTTACAGGGGACGGTAAACACCATATATTTT

d_call: TRBD2
v_call: TRBV7-2
j_call: TRBJ2-5
clone_size: few
cdr3_aa: CASSFFVGTSGRGGETQYF
cdr3_nt: TGTGCCAGCAGCTTTTTCGTCGGGACTAGCGGGAGGGGAGGTGAGACCCAGTACTTC

d_call: NA
v_call: TRBV2
j_call: TRBJ2-3
clone_size: NA
cdr3_aa: CASSGSYTDTQYF
cdr3_nt: TGTGCCAGCAGTGGTAGTTACACAGATACGCAGTATTTT

d_call: NA
v_call: TRBV4-2
j_call: TRBJ2-7
clone_size: NA
cdr3_aa: CASSPTQLQTGYEQYF
cdr3_nt: TGTGCCAGCAGCCCGACGCAGCTTCAAACGGGGTACGAGCAGTACTTC

d_call: TRBD1
v_call: TRBV9
j_call: TRBJ1-2
clone_size: NA
cdr3_aa: CASSVDVGRTGNYGYTF
cdr3_nt: TGTGCCAGCAGCGTAGATGTCGGGAGGACAGGGAATTATGGCTACACCTTC

d_call: NA
v_call: TRBV5-6
j_call: TRBJ1-1
clone_size: NA
cdr3_aa: CASSLELGQVYTEAFF
cdr3_nt: TGTGCCAGCAGCTTGGAATTAGGACAAGTATACACTGAAGCTTTCTTT

d_call: TRBD2
v_call: TRBV6-5
j_call: TRBJ2-7
clone_size: NA
cdr3_aa: CASSSLGGGGLYEQYF
cdr3_nt: TGTGCCAGCAGTTCACTGGGCGGGGGGGGCCTTTACGAGCAGTACTTC

d_call: TRBD1
v_call: TRBV27
j_call: TRBJ1-4
clone_size: NA
cdr3_aa: CASSSSRTGVLKLFF
cdr3_nt: TGTGCCAGCAGTTCTTCCAGGACAGGCGTGTTAAAACTGTTTTTT

d_call: NA
v_call: TRBV19
j_call: TRBJ1-1
clone_size: NA
cdr3_aa: CASRFWNTEAFF
cdr3_nt: TGTGCCAGTAGATTCTGGAACACTGAAGCTTTCTTT

d_call: NA
v_call: TRBV4-3
j_call: TRBJ2-1
clone_size: NA
cdr3_aa: CASSHLQGIEFF
cdr3_nt: TGCGCCAGCAGCCATCTACAGGGAATTGAGTTCTTC

d_call: NA
v_call: TRBV29-1
j_call: TRBJ1-2
clone_size: NA
cdr3_aa: CSVHRANYGYTF
cdr3_nt: TGCAGCGTTCACAGGGCCAACTATGGCTACACCTTC

d_call: NA
v_call: TRBV7-2
j_call: TRBJ1-2
clone_size: NA
cdr3_aa: CASSPGLDGYTF
cdr3_nt: TGTGCCAGCAGCCCGGGTCTAGACGGCTACACCTTC

d_call: TRBD1
v_call: TRBV28
j_call: TRBJ1-2
clone_size: NA
cdr3_aa: CASTGPDRGFGGYTF
cdr3_nt: TGTGCCAGCACCGGTCCGGACAGGGGTTTTGGTGGCTACACCTTC

d_call: NA
v_call: TRBV9
j_call: TRBJ1-5
clone_size: NA
cdr3_aa: CASPEENQPQHF
cdr3_nt: TGTGCCAGCCCAGAGGAGAATCAGCCCCAGCATTTT

d_call: TRBD2
v_call: TRBV6-6
j_call: TRBJ2-1
clone_size: NA
cdr3_aa: CASAGGSSYNEQFF
cdr3_nt: TGTGCCAGCGCAGGCGGGAGCTCCTACAATGAGCAGTTCTTC

d_call: TRBD2
v_call: TRBV4-3
j_call: TRBJ2-7
clone_size: NA
cdr3_aa: CASSQDWGGTPYEQYF
cdr3_nt: TGCGCCAGCAGCCAAGATTGGGGGGGGACCCCCTACGAGCAGTACTTC

d_call: TRBD1
v_call: TRBV11-2
j_call: TRBJ1-1
clone_size: NA
cdr3_aa: CASSLLQGVTEAFF
cdr3_nt: TGTGCCAGCAGCTTACTACAGGGGGTAACTGAAGCTTTCTTT

d_call: TRBD1
v_call: TRBV7-9
j_call: TRBJ2-5
clone_size: NA
cdr3_aa: CASSLDGQGSKETQYF
cdr3_nt: TGTGCCAGCAGCTTAGACGGACAGGGATCAAAAGAGACCCAGTACTTC

d_call: NA
v_call: TRBV5-1
j_call: TRBJ1-6
clone_size: NA
cdr3_aa: CASSLTVGSNSPLHF
cdr3_nt: TGCGCCAGTTCACTGACAGTTGGGTCTAATTCACCCCTCCACTTT

d_call: NA
v_call: TRBV5-4
j_call: TRBJ1-2
clone_size: many
cdr3_aa: CASSGTNANYGYTF
cdr3_nt: TGTGCCAGCAGTGGGACAAATGCTAACTATGGCTACACCTTC

d_call: NA
v_call: TRBV2
j_call: TRBJ2-7
clone_size: NA
cdr3_aa: CASRRADLPYEQYF
cdr3_nt: TGTGCCAGCAGGAGAGCAGACTTACCCTACGAGCAGTACTTC

d_call: TRBD1
v_call: TRBV7-6
j_call: TRBJ1-1
clone_size: NA
cdr3_aa: CASSPRTGTMNTEAFF
cdr3_nt: TGTGCCAGCAGCCCCCGGACAGGGACGATGAACACTGAAGCTTTCTTT

d_call: NA
v_call: TRBV4-3
j_call: TRBJ2-1
clone_size: NA
cdr3_aa: CASSQADVTGDEQFF
cdr3_nt: TGCGCCAGCAGCCAAGCTGACGTTACAGGCGATGAGCAGTTCTTC

d_call: NA
v_call: TRBV15
j_call: TRBJ1-5
clone_size: NA
cdr3_aa: CATSLLRGIPSNQPQHF
cdr3_nt: TGTGCCACCAGCCTACTCCGGGGTATCCCTAGCAATCAGCCCCAGCATTTT

d_call: NA
v_call: TRBV18
j_call: TRBJ2-2
clone_size: NA
cdr3_aa: CASSPPYGGLSTGELFF
cdr3_nt: TGTGCCAGCTCACCACCGTACGGGGGGCTATCCACCGGGGAGCTGTTTTTT

d_call: NA
v_call: TRBV5-1
j_call: TRBJ2-5
clone_size: few
cdr3_aa: CASSSLAGAGETQYF
cdr3_nt: TGCGCCAGCAGCTCTCTTGCGGGGGCGGGGGAGACCCAGTACTTC

d_call: TRBD2
v_call: TRBV2
j_call: TRBJ2-1
clone_size: NA
cdr3_aa: CASMGEGPGEQFF
cdr3_nt: TGTGCCAGCATGGGGGAGGGCCCTGGTGAGCAGTTCTTC

d_call: NA
v_call: TRBV30
j_call: TRBJ1-2
clone_size: NA
cdr3_aa: CAWRGQSSYGYTF
cdr3_nt: TGTGCCTGGCGCGGACAGTCGTCCTATGGCTACACCTTC

d_call: NA
v_call: TRBV11-3
j_call: TRBJ2-1
clone_size: few
cdr3_aa: CASSLSGYIYNEQFF
cdr3_nt: TGTGCCAGCAGCTTAAGCGGGTACATTTACAATGAGCAGTTCTTC

d_call: TRBD1
v_call: TRBV9
j_call: TRBJ1-2
clone_size: few
cdr3_aa: CASSPGTGGGGGYTF
cdr3_nt: TGTGCCAGCAGCCCAGGGACAGGGGGTGGCGGTGGCTACACCTTC